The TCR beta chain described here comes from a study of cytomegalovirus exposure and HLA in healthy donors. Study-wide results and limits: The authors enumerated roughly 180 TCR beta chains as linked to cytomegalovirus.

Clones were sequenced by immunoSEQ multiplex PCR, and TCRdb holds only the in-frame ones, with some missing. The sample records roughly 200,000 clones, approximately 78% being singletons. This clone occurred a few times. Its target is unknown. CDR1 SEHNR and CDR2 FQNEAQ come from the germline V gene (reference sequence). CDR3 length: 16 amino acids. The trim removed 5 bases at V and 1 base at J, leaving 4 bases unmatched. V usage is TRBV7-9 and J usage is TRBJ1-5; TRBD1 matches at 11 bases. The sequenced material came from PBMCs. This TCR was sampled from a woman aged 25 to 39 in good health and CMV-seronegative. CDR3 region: CASSTDRGRSNQPQHF. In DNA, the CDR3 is TGTGCCAGCAGCACGGACAGGGGGCGAAGCAATCAGCCCCAGCATTTT.